This TCR beta chain was sequenced during a study of blood T cell repertoires in COVID-19. Study background: Nucleic acid was either cDNA or gDNA, and it came from T cells, B-cell-depleted T cells, or PBMCs.

The germline V gene has CDR1 LNHNV and CDR2 YYDKDF (reference sequence). Trimming removed 1 base at V and 4 bases at J, with 14 bases between. This CDR3 is 16 amino acids long. In the authors' methods: Quantification of nucleated cells was approximated via reference gene primer amplification. Assay used: immunoSEQ multiplex PCR; TCRdb lists only in-frame clones, some missing. From that table come the V and J calls and clone size; the DNA was used to work out D and trimming. The sample yields around 700,000 clones, over 80% seen once. Sequencing was done on a sample of peripheral blood. This chain connects TRBV15 to TRBJ1-3; tentatively, D is TRBD1 (5 bases). The origin of this receptor is a woman aged 18 to 35 with acute or convalescent COVID-19. The CDR3 protein is CATSRGEARVGNTIYF. The DNA for the CDR3 is TGTGCCACCAGCAGAGGAGAGGCCAGGGTGGGAAACACCATATATTTT.